One sample yielded the 15 T cell receptor beta chains listed below, sequenced in a study of cytomegalovirus exposure and HLA in healthy donors (dated by TCRdb to 2015 to 2018). To prepare the library, the immunoSEQ multiplex PCR assay was applied. For the multiplex PCR, a mixture combining 60 forward primers for TCR Vbeta segments and 13 reverse primers for TCR Jbeta segments was used. TCRdb holds this immuneACCESS table with in-frame rearrangements only. Some clones are missing; in checked studies, unresolved V genes explain under half, and the rest has no known cause. Here the sample has about 140,000 clones; 66% occur a single time. The ten largest clones represent 6.5% of the sample. The sample was PBMCs. The receptors derive from a woman aged 60-75 years in good health and CMV-seronegative.

V usage is TRBV5-1 and J usage is TRBJ2-2, with 10 nucleotides matching TRBD2. CDR3 length: 16 residues. Germline V gives CDR1 SGHRS, CDR2 YFSETQ. V lost 0 bases to trimming and J lost 1 base; unmatched junction nucleotides: 0. The CDR3 DNA reads TGCGCCAGCAGCTTGGCTAGCGGGGGGAACACCGGGGAGCTGTTTTTT. Its translation is CASSLASGGNTGELFF.

V and J are TRBV19 and TRBJ2-2, with 7 bases that match TRBD1. V shed 1 base and J 7 bases; nucleotides not matched to a gene: 15. Germline V CDR1 and CDR2: LNHDA, SQIVND (reference sequence). The CDR3 is 18 residues long. The CDR3 DNA reads TGTGCCAGTAGTATAGTCGGGACAGTCGGCTTTTGGGTCGGGGAGCTGTTTTTT. Translated: CASSIVGTVGFWVGELFF.

This chain connects TRBV19 to TRBJ1-5, with D possibly TRBD1 on 5 matching bases. Germline V gene sequence: CDR1 LNHDA, CDR2 SQIVND (reference sequence). Trimming stripped 7 bases from V and 2 bases from J, with 15 bases between. The CDR3 contains 15 residues. CDR3 amino acids: CASTSRGVGNQPQHF. The DNA of the CDR3 is TGTGCCAGTACCTCACGGGGGGTTGGCAATCAGCCCCAGCATTTT. Full variable domain (outside the CDR3, taken from reference TRBV19 and TRBJ1-5): DGGITQSPKYLFRKEGQNVTLSCEQNLNHDAMYWYRQDPGQGLRLIYYSQIVNDFQKGDIAEGYSVSREKKESFPLTVTSAQKNPTAFYLCASTSRGVGNQPQHFGDGTRLSIL.

The genes are TRBV23-1 and TRBJ1-1; 9 bases are a match to TRBD1. TRBV23-1 is an ORF; its function is uncertain. The CDR3 extends over 16 amino acids. Trimming at V came to 0 bases and at J to 5 bases, leaving 7 bases not matched to a gene. In DNA, the CDR3 is TGCGCCAGCAGTCAATCGGGACAGGGATTTCTTACTGAAGCTTTCTTT. Its protein product is CASSQSGQGFLTEAFF.

The sample holds a few counts of this clone. The rearrangement joins TRBV7-9 to TRBJ1-1, with no clear D. The V end lost 3 bases, the J end lost 5 bases, and 16 bases lay between the germline ends. The CDR3 runs to 15 residues. Germline V lookup: CDR1 SEHNR, CDR2 FQNEAQ (reference sequence). The CDR3 region is CASSFWARSGTEAFF. CDR3 coding DNA: TGTGCCAGCAGCTTTTGGGCCCGATCGGGGACTGAAGCTTTCTTT.

The genes are TRBV5-6 and TRBJ2-5, with 10 nucleotides matching TRBD2. Per the germline V gene, CDR1 is SGHDT and CDR2 is YYEEEE. The CDR3 spans 15 residues. After removal of 4 bases from V and 5 bases from J, the junction contained 8 bases not matched to a gene. The CDR3 sequence is CASSPQRGGRETQYF. The CDR3 coding sequence is TGTGCCAGCAGCCCCCAGCGGGGGGGCAGGGAGACCCAGTACTTC. The complete variable domain, with remaining parts taken from reference TRBV5-6 and TRBJ2-5, reads DAGVTQSPTHLIKTRGQQVTLRCSPKSGHDTVSWYQQALGQGPQFIFQYYEEEERQRGNFPDRFSGHQFPNYSSELNVNALLLGDSALYLCASSPQRGGRETQYFGPGTRLLVL.

This clone was seen a handful of times. The genes are TRBV4-3 and TRBJ2-1; possible D gene TRBD2, 6 bases. V dropped 0 bases and J dropped 0 bases, with 12 bases sitting between them. The CDR3 runs 17 residues. Germline CDR1 is LGHNA and CDR2 is YSLEER. The CDR3 DNA reads TGCGCCAGCAGCCAAGAGGTGGCGGGGAGCTCCTACAATGAGCAGTTCTTC. It yields the protein CASSQEVAGSSYNEQFF.

Points on this clone: Germline and junction disagree at one end, which may indicate a read error. The rearrangement joins TRBV10-2 to TRBJ2-7; maybe TRBD2 (6 bases). This CDR3 is 14 amino acids long. CDR1 is WSHSY and CDR2 is SAAADI in the germline V gene. In DNA, the CDR3 is TGCGTCAGCAGTATCGCTAGCGAAACCTACGAGCAGTACTTC. Translation gives CVSSIASETYEQYF.

This clone has just a few counts. The CDR3 reads CASSPIRTGETEAFF. The CDR3, as DNA: TGTGCCAGCTCACCAATTCGGACAGGGGAGACTGAAGCTTTCTTT. V and J are TRBV18 and TRBJ1-1; 9 nucleotides line up with TRBD1. Germline trimming cut 2 bases from V and 5 bases from J; bases unmatched to any gene: 6. Germline V lookup: CDR1 KGHSH, CDR2 LQKENI. This CDR3 spans 15 amino acids.

This clone was counted between two and nine times. This rearrangement joins TRBV7-2 to TRBJ2-2, with 8 bases that match TRBD1. Germline V gene sequence: CDR1 SGHTA, CDR2 FQGNSA. After removal of 2 bases from V and 5 bases from J, the junction contained 7 bases not matched to a gene. The CDR3 sequence is 16 residues long. CDR3 protein: CASSLSAWTGTGELFF. In DNA, the CDR3 is TGTGCCAGCAGCTTATCCGCATGGACAGGGACCGGGGAGCTGTTTTTT.

The V gene is TRBV11-3, the J gene TRBJ2-5, with TRBD1 matching over 7 bases. The CDR3 is 15 amino acids. The V segment lost 5 bases and the J segment 2 bases; nucleotides outside the gene matches: 8. Looked up from germline, CDR1 is SGHNT and CDR2 is YENEEA. CDR3 in amino acids: CASSLGSQGQETQYF. The CDR3 DNA reads TGTGCCAGCAGCCTCGGCTCACAGGGGCAAGAGACCCAGTACTTC.

The chain links TRBV27 to TRBJ2-7; the D gene is possibly TRBD1 (6 bases). CDR3 length: 14 residues. V was trimmed by 5 bases and J by 2 bases, leaving 13 bases between them. Looked up from germline, CDR1 is MNHEY and CDR2 is SMNVEV (reference sequence). In nucleotides, the CDR3 is TGTGCCAGCAGTCCCCTTGACAGGCCCTACGAGCAGTACTTC. The encoded protein is CASSPLDRPYEQYF.

The chain couples TRBV6-1 to TRBJ2-4; TRBD1 aligns across 12 bases. The CDR3 consists of 17 residues. V lost 3 bases and J lost 9; bases outside the gene matches: 12. CDR1 and CDR2 (germline): MNHNS, SASEGT. This CDR3 reads CASSEVPGQGARGIQYF. CDR3 bases: TGTGCCAGCAGTGAGGTTCCGGGACAGGGGGCTCGGGGCATTCAGTACTTC.

This clone was seen a handful of times. The chain combines TRBV11-2 with TRBJ1-4, with D unresolved. The V end lost 4 bases, the J end lost 2 bases, and 11 bases lay between the germline ends. The CDR3 contains 15 residues. CDR1 SGHAT and CDR2 FQNNGV come from the germline V gene. DNA for the CDR3: TGTGCCAGCAGCTCAGACGGGGTGACTAATGAAAAACTGTTTTTT. As protein: CASSSDGVTNEKLFF.

This chain uses TRBV5-1 with TRBJ2-1; TRBD2 matches 11 bases. Germline CDR1 and CDR2: SGHRS and YFSETQ. This CDR3 is built from 19 residues. V lost 5 bases, J lost 0 bases, and 13 bases stayed unmatched. The CDR3: CASSLSGRAPIISYNEQFF. CDR3 DNA: TGCGCCAGCAGTCTTAGCGGGAGGGCACCGATTATCTCCTACAATGAGCAGTTCTTC.